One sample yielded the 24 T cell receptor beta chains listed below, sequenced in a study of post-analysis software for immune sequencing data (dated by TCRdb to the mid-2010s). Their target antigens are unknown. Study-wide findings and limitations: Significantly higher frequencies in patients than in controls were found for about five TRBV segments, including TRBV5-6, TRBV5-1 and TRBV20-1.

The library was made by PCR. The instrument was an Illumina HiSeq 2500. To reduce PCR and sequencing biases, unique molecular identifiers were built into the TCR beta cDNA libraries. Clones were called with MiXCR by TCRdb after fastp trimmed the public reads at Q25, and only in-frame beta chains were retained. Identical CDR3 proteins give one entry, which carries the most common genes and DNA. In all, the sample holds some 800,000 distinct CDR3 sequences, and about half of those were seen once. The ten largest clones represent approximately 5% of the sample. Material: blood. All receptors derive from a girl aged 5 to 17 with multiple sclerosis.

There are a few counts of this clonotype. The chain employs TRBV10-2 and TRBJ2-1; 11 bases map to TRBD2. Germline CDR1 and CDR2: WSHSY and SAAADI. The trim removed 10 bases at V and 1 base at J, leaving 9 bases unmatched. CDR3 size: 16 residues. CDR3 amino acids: CATRTSGSNSYNEQFF. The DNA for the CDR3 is TGCGCCACCAGGACTAGCGGGTCTAATTCCTACAATGAGCAGTTCTTC.

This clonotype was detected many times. DNA of the CDR3: TGTGCCAGCAGCCCTAGTTCTGGGGCCAACGTCCTGACTTTC. Protein sequence: CASSPSSGANVLTF. The chain combines TRBV18 with TRBJ2-6; D is undetermined. CDR3 size: 14 residues. Germline V gene sequence: CDR1 KGHSH, CDR2 LQKENI. V was cut by 8 bases and J by 1 base, with 9 bases left in between.

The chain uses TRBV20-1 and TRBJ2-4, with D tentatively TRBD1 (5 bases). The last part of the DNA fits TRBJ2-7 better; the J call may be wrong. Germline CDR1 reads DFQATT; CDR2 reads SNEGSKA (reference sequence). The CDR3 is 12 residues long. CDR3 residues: CSGRREPYEQYF. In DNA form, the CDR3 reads TGCAGTGGCCGCAGGGAACCCTACGAGCAGTACTTC.

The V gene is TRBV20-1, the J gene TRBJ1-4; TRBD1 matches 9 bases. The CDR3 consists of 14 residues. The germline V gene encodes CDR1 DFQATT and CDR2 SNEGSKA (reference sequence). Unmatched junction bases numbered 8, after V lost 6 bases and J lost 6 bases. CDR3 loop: CSARPGTGYEKLFF. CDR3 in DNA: TGCAGTGCCCGTCCCGGGACAGGGTATGAAAAACTGTTTTTT.

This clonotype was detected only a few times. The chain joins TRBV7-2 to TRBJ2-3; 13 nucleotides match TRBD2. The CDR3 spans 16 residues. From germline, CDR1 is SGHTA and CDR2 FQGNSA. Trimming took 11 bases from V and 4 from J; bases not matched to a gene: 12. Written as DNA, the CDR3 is TGTGCCTCTACGGACGGACTAGCGGGAGACCCAGATACGCAGTATTTT. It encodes CASTDGLAGDPDTQYF.

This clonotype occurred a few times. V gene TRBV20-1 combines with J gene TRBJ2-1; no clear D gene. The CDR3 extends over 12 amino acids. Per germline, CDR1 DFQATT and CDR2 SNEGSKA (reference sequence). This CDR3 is CMISGPYNEQFF. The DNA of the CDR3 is TGCATGATTTCAGGCCCCTACAATGAGCAGTTCTTC.

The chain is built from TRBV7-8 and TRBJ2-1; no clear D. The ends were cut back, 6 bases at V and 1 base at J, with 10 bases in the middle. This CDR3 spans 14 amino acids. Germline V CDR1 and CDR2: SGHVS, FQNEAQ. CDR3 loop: CASRDRASYNEQFF. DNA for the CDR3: TGTGCCAGCAGGGATCGGGCTTCCTACAATGAGCAGTTCTTC.

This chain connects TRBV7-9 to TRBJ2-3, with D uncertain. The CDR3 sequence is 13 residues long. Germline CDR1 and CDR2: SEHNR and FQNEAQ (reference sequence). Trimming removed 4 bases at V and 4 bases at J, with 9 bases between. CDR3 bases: TGTGCCAGCAGCTCATCCCAAGCAGATACGCAGTATTTT. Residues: CASSSSQADTQYF.

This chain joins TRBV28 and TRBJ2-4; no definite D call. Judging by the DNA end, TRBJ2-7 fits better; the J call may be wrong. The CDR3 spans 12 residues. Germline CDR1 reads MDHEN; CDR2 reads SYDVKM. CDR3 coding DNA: TGTGCCAGCAGTCCGGCGGTTAGCGAGCAGTACTTC. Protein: CASSPAVSEQYF.

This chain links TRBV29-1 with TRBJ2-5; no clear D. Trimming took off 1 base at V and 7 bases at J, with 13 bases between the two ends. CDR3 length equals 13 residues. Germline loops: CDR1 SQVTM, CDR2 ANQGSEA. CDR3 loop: CSVEVVGKGTQYF. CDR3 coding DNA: TGCAGCGTTGAAGTCGTAGGAAAAGGGACCCAGTACTTC.

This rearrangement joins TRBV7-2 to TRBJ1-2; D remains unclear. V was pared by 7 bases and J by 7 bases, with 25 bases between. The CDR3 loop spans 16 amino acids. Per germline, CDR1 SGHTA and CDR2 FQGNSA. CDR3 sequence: CASTLTVGMGIRGYTF. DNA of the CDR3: TGTGCCAGCACCCTAACGGTGGGAATGGGTATTCGTGGCTACACCTTC. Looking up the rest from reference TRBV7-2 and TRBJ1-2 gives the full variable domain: GAGVSQSPSNKVTEKGKDVELRCDPISGHTALYWYRQSLGQGLEFLIYFQGNSAPDKSGLPSDRFSAERTGGSVSTLTIQRTQQEDSAVYLCASTLTVGMGIRGYTFGSGTRLTVV.

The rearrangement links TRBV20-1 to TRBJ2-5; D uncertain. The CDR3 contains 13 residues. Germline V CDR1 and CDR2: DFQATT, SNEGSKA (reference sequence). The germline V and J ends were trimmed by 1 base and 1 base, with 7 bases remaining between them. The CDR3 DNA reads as TGCAGTGCTAGAGGGGCTACCCAAGAGACCCAGTACTTC. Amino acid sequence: CSARGATQETQYF.

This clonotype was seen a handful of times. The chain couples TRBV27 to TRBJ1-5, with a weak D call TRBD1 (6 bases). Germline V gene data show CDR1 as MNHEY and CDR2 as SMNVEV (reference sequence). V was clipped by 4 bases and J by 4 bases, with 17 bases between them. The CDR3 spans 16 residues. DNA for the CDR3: TGTGCCAGCAGTTCGCGGGACACTCCATTAAATCAGCCCCAGCATTTT. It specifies CASSSRDTPLNQPQHF.

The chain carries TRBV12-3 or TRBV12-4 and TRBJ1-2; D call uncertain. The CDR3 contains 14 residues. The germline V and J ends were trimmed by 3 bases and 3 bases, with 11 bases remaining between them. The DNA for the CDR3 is TGTGCCAGCAGTTTGGGAAGCAGGTACTATGGCTACACCTTC. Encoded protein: CASSLGSRYYGYTF.

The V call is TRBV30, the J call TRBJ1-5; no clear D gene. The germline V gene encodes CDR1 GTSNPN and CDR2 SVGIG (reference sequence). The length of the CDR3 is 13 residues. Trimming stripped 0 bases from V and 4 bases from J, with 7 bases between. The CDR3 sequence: CAWSVSPNQPQHF. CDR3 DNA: TGTGCCTGGAGTGTATCCCCGAATCAGCCCCAGCATTTT.

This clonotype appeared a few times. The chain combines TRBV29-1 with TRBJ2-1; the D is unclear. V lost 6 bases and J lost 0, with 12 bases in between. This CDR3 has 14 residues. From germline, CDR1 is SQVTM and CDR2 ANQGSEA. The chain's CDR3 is CSVVQDSSYNEQFF. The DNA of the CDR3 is TGCAGCGTAGTTCAGGATAGCTCCTACAATGAGCAGTTCTTC.

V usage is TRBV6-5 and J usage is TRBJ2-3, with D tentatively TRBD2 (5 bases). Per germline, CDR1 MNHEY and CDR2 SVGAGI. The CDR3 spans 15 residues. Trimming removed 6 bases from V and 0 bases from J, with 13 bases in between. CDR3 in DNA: TGTGCCAGCAGCCCTTTGGACTTTAGCACAGATACGCAGTATTTT. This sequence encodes CASSPLDFSTDTQYF.

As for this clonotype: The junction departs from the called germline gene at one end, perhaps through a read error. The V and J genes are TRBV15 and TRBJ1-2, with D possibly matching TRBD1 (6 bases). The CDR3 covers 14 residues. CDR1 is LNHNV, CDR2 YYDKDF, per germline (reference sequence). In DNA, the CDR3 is TGTGCCACCAGCAGAGAATGGACAGAACATGGCCACACCTTC. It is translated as CATSREWTEHGHTF.

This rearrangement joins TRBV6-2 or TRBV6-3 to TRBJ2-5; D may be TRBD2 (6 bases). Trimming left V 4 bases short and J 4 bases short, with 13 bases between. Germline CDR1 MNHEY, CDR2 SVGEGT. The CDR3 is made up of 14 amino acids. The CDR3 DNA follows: TGTGCCAGCAGTTCACCCCGGCGGGGAGAGACCCAGTACTTC. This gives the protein CASSSPRRGETQYF.

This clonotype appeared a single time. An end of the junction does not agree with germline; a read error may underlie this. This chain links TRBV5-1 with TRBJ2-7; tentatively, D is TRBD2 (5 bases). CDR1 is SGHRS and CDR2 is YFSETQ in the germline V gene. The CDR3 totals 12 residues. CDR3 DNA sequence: TGCGCCAGCACGTCTCCAGACTACGGGCAGTACTTC. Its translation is CASTSPDYGQYF.

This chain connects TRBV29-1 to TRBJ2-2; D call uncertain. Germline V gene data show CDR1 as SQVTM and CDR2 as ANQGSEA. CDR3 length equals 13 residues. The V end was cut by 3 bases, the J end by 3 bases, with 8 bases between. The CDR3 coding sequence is TGCAGCGTTGAGTCCCGGGACACCGGGGAGCTGTTTTTT. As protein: CSVESRDTGELFF.

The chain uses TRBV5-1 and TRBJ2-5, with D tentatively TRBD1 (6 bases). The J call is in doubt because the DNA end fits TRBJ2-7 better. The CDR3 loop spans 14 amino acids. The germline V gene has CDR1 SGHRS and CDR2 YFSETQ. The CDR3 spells CASSRKQQGYEQYF. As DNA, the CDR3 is TGCGCCAGCAGCCGGAAACAACAGGGTTACGAGCAGTACTTC.

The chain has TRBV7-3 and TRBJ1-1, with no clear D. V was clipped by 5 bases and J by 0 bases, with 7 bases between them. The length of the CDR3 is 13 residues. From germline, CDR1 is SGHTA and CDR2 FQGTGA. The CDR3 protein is CASSDHMNTEAFF. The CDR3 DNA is TGTGCCAGCAGCGACCATATGAACACTGAAGCTTTCTTT.

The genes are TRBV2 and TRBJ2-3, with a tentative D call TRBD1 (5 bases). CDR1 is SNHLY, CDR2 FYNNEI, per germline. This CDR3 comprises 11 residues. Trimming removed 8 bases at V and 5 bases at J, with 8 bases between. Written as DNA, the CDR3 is TGTGCCAGCGTGACAGTAGATACGCAGTATTTT. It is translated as CASVTVDTQYF.